This TCR beta chain appears in the sequencing data of a study of blood T cell repertoires in COVID-19. Germline-derived CDR1 and CDR2 are MNHEY and SVGEGT. This CDR3 has 21 residues. Trimming cost V 3 bases and J 6 bases; bases outside gene matches: 21. This clone was seen once. The repertoire was sequenced with immunoSEQ multiplex PCR; TCRdb's copy has only in-frame clones and lacks some. The data contain about 380,000 clones, 88% of them singletons. The sample consisted of PBMCs or T cells enriched from blood (not recorded which). This clonotype originated in a woman between 18 and 30 years old who had recovered from COVID-19. The chain links TRBV6-2 or TRBV6-3 to TRBJ2-1; 12 bases map to TRBD2. The chain's CDR3 is CASSYVLRDPWTSGVLNEQFF. The CDR3 coding sequence is TGTGCCAGCAGTTATGTTCTCCGGGACCCATGGACTAGCGGGGTACTCAATGAGCAGTTCTTC.